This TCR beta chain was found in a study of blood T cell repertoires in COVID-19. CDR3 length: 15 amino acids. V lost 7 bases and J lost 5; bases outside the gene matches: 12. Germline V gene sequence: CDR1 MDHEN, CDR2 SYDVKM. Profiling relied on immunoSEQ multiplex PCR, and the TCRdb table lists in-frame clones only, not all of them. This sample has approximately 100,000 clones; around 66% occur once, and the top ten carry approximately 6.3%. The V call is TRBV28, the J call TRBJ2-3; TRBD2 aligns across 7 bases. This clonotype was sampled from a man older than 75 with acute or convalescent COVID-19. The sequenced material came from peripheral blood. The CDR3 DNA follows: TGTGCCAGCATCCCTTGGCGGGAGTCGGGAGATACGCAGTATTTT. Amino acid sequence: CASIPWRESGDTQYF.